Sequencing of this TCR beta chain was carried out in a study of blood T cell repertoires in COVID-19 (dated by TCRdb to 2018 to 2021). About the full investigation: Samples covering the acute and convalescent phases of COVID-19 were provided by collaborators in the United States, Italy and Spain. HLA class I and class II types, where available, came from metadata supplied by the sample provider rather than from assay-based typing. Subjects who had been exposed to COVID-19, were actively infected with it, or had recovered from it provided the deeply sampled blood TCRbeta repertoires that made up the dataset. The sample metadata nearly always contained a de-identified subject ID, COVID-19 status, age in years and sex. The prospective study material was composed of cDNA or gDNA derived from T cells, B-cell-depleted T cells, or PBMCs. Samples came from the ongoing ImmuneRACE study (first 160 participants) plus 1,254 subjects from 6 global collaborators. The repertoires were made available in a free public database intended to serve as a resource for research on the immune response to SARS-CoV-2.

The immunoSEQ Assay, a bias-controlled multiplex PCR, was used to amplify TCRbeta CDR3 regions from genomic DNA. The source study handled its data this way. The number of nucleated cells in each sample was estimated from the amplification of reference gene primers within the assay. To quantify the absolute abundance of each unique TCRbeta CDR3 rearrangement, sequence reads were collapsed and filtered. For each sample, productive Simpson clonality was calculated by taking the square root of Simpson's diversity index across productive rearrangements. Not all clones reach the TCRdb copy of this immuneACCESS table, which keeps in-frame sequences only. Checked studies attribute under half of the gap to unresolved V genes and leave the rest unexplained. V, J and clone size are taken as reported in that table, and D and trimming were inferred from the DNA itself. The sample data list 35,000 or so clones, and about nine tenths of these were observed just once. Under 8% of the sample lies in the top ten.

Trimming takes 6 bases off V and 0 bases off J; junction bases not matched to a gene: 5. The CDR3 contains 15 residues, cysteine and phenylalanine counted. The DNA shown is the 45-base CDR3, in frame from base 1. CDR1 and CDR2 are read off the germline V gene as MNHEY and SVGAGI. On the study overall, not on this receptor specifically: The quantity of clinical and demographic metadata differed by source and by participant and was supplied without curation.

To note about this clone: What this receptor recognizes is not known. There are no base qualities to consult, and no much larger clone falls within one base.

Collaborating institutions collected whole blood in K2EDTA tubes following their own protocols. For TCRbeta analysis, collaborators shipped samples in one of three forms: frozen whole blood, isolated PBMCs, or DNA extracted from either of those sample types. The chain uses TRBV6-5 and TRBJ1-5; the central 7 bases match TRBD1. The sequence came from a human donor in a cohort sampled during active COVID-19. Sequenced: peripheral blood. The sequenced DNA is TGTGCCAGCAGGACAGGGACAGTTAGCAATCAGCCCCAGCATTTT. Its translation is CASRTGTVSNQPQHF.